The next 19 T cell receptor beta chains were all read from a single sample in a study of vaccination and CD4 T cells after COVID-19. Treatment: approximately 9-day PBMC culture with coronavirus spike peptide pools or control peptides (ViraFEST assay). Investigators obtained the unexposed donor's CD4+ T cells before the COVID-19 pandemic (2011-2018). Once obtained from cultured CD4+ T cells, the DNA was sequenced using the Oncomine TCR Beta short-read assay. MiXCR was run by TCRdb on the PCR reads, yielding one entry per CDR3 protein. The sample has around 7,000 distinct CDR3 sequences; roughly 44% are singletons. The antigens these receptors bind are not known. What was sequenced was CD4+ T cells from blood, cultured in vitro. These receptor sequences come from a human donor in good health.

This clonotype was seen only a few times. The chain has TRBV21-1 and TRBJ2-7; TRBD1, the table's D call, lacks a check against the DNA. TRBV21-1 has pseudogene status. The CDR3 is made up of 17 amino acids. The CDR3 is CASSTGTGTPHLYEQYF. DNA for the CDR3: TGTGCCAGCAGCACGGGGACAGGGACACCTCATCTTTACGAGCAGTACTTC.

The chain recombines TRBV11-3 with TRBJ1-2, with 7 nucleotides matching TRBD1. CDR3 size: 13 residues. V shed 11 bases and J 2 bases; nucleotides not matched to a gene: 8. CDR1 SGHNT and CDR2 YENEEA come from the germline V gene. The CDR3 region has the DNA TGTGCCGCAGGGACAGAATTAAACTATGGCTACACCTTC. Encoded protein: CAAGTELNYGYTF. Looking up the rest from reference TRBV11-3 and TRBJ1-2 gives the full variable domain: EAGVVQSPRYKIIEKKQPVAFWCNPISGHNTLYWYLQNLGQGPELLIRYENEEAVDDSQLPKDRFSAERLKGVDSTLKIQPAELGDSAVYLCAAGTELNYGYTFGSGTRLTVV.

This chain links TRBV10-3 with TRBJ1-1; D unresolved. V lost 8 bases, J lost 0 bases, and 10 bases lay in between. The CDR3 contains 13 residues. The germline V gene encodes CDR1 ENHRY and CDR2 SYGVKD. In DNA form, the CDR3 reads TGTGCCATCCAGCGAGACATGAACACTGAAGCTTTCTTT. Protein sequence: CAIQRDMNTEAFF.

This clonotype showed up just a few times. The rearrangement links TRBV6-1 to TRBJ2-7; D might be TRBD1 or TRBD2, each matching 5 bases. This CDR3 has 15 amino acids. Looked up from germline, CDR1 is MNHNS and CDR2 is SASEGT. V lost 8 bases and J lost 0, with 17 bases in between. The CDR3 nucleotides read TGTGCCAGCCAGCAGGGACCGCTGAGCTCCTACGAGCAGTACTTC. Amino acids: CASQQGPLSSYEQYF.

This chain connects TRBV10-1 to TRBJ1-1; the D gene is possibly TRBD1 (5 bases). Germline CDR1 WNHNN, CDR2 SYGVQD (reference sequence). The CDR3 runs 15 residues. V gave up 4 bases and J gave up 0 bases, with 12 bases separating them. The CDR3 DNA reads TGCGCCAGCAGTGGGACGGGACGGCTGAACACTGAAGCTTTCTTT. It yields the protein CASSGTGRLNTEAFF.

The chain employs TRBV5-3 and TRBJ2-4; D is unresolved. TRBV5-3 is an ORF; its function is uncertain. This CDR3 has 15 amino acids. With 4 bases removed from V and 0 bases from J, the gap between germline ends came to 11 bases. The CDR3 nucleotides are TGTGCCAGAAGCCTCCGGGCCCGAGCCAAAAACATTCAGTACTTC. This gives the protein CARSLRARAKNIQYF.

J is TRBJ2-7 and V is TRBV7-2; 10 bases agree with TRBD1. Trimming took 6 bases from V and 3 from J; bases not matched to a gene: 2. CDR1 is SGHTA and CDR2 is FQGNSA in the germline V gene. This CDR3 comprises 13 residues. In nucleotides, the CDR3 is TGTGCCAGCAGGACAGGGGGCTTCTACGAGCAGTACTTC. Translated: CASRTGGFYEQYF.

This clonotype has just a few counts. The V and J genes are TRBV4-1 and TRBJ1-5; maybe TRBD1 (5 bases). Trimming took off 2 bases at V and 2 bases at J, with 16 bases between the two ends. Germline assignment: CDR1 MGHRA and CDR2 YSYEKL. This CDR3 is built from 17 residues. CDR3 amino acids: CASSQTLVRGRNQPQHF. The CDR3 nucleotides read TGCGCCAGCAGCCAAACCCTAGTGAGGGGCCGCAATCAGCCCCAGCATTTT.

The V and J genes are TRBV6-1 and TRBJ2-5, with D perhaps matching TRBD2 (7 bases). CDR3 length equals 12 residues. Germline values: CDR1 MNHNS, CDR2 SASEGT. With 6 bases removed from V and 8 bases from J, the gap between germline ends came to 13 bases. This CDR3 reads CASSLGGATQYF. CDR3 sequence (DNA): TGTGCCAGCAGCCTAGGGGGGGCAACCCAGTACTTC.

This chain joins TRBV11-2 and TRBJ1-5, with unresolved D. With 5 bases removed from V and 8 bases from J, the gap between germline ends came to 13 bases. The CDR3 consists of 13 residues. Germline assignment: CDR1 SGHAT and CDR2 FQNNGV. Here the CDR3 DNA reads TGTGCCAGCAGCGATAGGGTGTTGGAGCCCCAGCATTTT. Translation: CASSDRVLEPQHF.

The chain employs TRBV20-1 and TRBJ2-1; TRBD2 agrees at 10 bases. This CDR3 is 15 amino acids long. CDR1 DFQATT and CDR2 SNEGSKA come from the germline V gene (reference sequence). V gave up 3 bases and J gave up 10 bases; unmatched junction bases: 12. CDR3 coding DNA: TGCAGTGCTAGTAAGATGGCCGGGACTAGCGCAGAGCAGTTCTTC. Its translation: CSASKMAGTSAEQFF.

This clonotype has only a few counts. The chain has TRBV5-8 and TRBJ2-2; D call uncertain. V dropped 7 bases and J dropped 6 bases, with 7 bases sitting between them. Germline V gene sequence: CDR1 SGHTS, CDR2 YDEGEE. The CDR3 spans 11 residues. CDR3 DNA: TGTGCCAGCCGAGTCGCCGGGGAGCTGTTTTTT. Translation: CASRVAGELFF.

Written as DNA, the CDR3 is TGCGCCAGCAGCTTGGCGGGACAGCAAAATTCACCCCTCCACTTT. It yields the protein CASSLAGQQNSPLHF. The genes are TRBV5-1 and TRBJ1-6, with 7 nucleotides matching TRBD1. J was trimmed by 7 bases and V by 0 bases; bases with no gene match: 4. This CDR3 spans 15 amino acids. Germline V gives CDR1 SGHRS, CDR2 YFSETQ.

The chain combines TRBV5-4 with TRBJ1-2; D is perhaps TRBD1 (6 bases). Trimming cost V 0 bases and J 9 bases, with 12 bases left between them. Germline CDR1 and CDR2: SGHNT and YYREEE (reference sequence). This CDR3 has 13 residues. For the CDR3, the DNA is TGTGCCAGCAGCTTGGCGGGGGGCTCGAGCTACACCTTC. As protein: CASSLAGGSSYTF.

The chain uses TRBV7-2 and TRBJ2-2, with 7 positions matching TRBD2. CDR1 and CDR2 from the germline V gene are SGHTA and FQGNSA. The J segment lost 3 bases and the V segment lost 5 bases, leaving 9 bases of the junction unmatched. This CDR3 region has 16 residues. CDR3 nucleotide sequence: TGTGCCAGCAGCCGTGACCCGCTAGCGGACACCGGGGAGCTGTTTTTT. It translates to CASSRDPLADTGELFF.

The gene calls are TRBV27 and TRBJ1-2; maybe TRBD1 (5 bases). The germline V and J ends were trimmed by 4 bases and 4 bases, with 10 bases remaining between them. The CDR3 loop spans 13 amino acids. Per the germline V gene, CDR1 is MNHEY and CDR2 is SMNVEV (reference sequence). DNA for the CDR3: TGTGCCAGCAGTTACCAGGGCACCTATGGCTACACCTTC. It yields the protein CASSYQGTYGYTF.

This clonotype has only a few counts. The chain couples TRBV7-2 to TRBJ2-3, with D perhaps assigned TRBD1 or TRBD2 (5 bases each). The CDR3 totals 17 residues. Germline V lookup: CDR1 SGHTA, CDR2 FQGNSA. V lost 4 bases and J lost 3, with 20 bases in between. The CDR3 sequence: CASSWGKLGRDTDTQYF. Written as DNA, the CDR3 is TGTGCCAGCAGCTGGGGCAAACTAGGAAGAGATACAGATACGCAGTATTTT.

This clonotype is categorized as medium-sized. The gene calls are TRBV6-1 and TRBJ1-2, with D possibly being TRBD1 (6 bases). The CDR3 contains 12 residues. Trimming took 6 bases from V and 7 from J, leaving 12 bases between them. Germline V gene data show CDR1 as MNHNS and CDR2 as SASEGT. The DNA of the CDR3 is TGTGCCAGCAGCCTTACAGGGCCTGGCTACACCTTC. Encoded protein: CASSLTGPGYTF.

This clonotype was counted a few times. The rearrangement uses TRBV7-2 and TRBJ1-6, with unresolved D. The CDR3 runs 15 residues. CDR1 and CDR2 from the germline V gene are SGHTA and FQGNSA. V was clipped by 5 bases and J by 4 bases, with 12 bases between them. CDR3 nucleotides: TGTGCCAGCAGCCCGAGGACGGCTTATAATTCACCCCTCCACTTT. Its translation: CASSPRTAYNSPLHF.